This T cell receptor (beta chain) was identified during a study of T cell repertoires in cytomegalovirus infection. Across the study: Both recently identified HLA-C-restricted and well-studied HLA-B-restricted CMV epitopes were used in the study. Indications of both CMV infection and matching HLA type were provided by public TCR beta signatures. Whole-study findings and limits: Using cumulative public TCR beta family frequency, the authors identified those who carried CMV together with the relevant HLA. HLA-C-restricted CMV clonotypes gave the most frequent clonotype in two of eight donors.

CDR3 size: 16 residues. V gave up 10 bases and J gave up 2 bases; unmatched junction bases: 16. TCRdb re-called the reads through MiXCR, storing one row per CDR3 protein. The sample contains some 940,000 distinct CDR3 sequences, roughly 30% of which appear only once. This clonotype was found a few times. The antigen is undetermined. J is TRBJ1-2 and V is TRBV12-3 or TRBV12-4, with 7 bases aligning to TRBD1. This TCR derives from a human donor in good health (CMV status not recorded). Some clones in this sample may be carry-over from other donors' samples. The material sequenced was cultured CD8+ T cells from PBMCs, taken from culture after CMV antigen stimulation. Here the CDR3 reads CATRRTGTAANYGYTF. CDR3 sequence (DNA): TGTGCCACCCGACGGACCGGGACAGCAGCCAACTATGGCTACACCTTC.